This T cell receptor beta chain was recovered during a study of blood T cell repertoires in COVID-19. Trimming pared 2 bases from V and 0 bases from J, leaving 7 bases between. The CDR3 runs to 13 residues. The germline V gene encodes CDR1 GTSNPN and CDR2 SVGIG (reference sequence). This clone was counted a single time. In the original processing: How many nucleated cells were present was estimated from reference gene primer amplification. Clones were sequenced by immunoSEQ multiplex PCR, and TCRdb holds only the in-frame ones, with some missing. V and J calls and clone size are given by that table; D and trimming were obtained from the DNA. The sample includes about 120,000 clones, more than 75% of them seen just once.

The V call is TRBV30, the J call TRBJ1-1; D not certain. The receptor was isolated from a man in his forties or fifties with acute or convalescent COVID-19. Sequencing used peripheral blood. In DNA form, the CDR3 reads TGTGCCTGGAGTCCGTCTTTGAACACTGAAGCTTTCTTT. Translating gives CAWSPSLNTEAFF.